This TCR beta chain was sequenced for a study of response to subunit inactivated influenza vaccine. Overall study findings and caveats: The authors proposed limited new T cell recruitment per seasonal influenza vaccination.

TCRdb independently ran MiXCR on the RT-PCR reads; one entry per CDR3 protein. The data show roughly 710,000 distinct CDR3 sequences, around 15% seen once. Regarding this clonotype: Its specificity is not known.

Trimming shortened V by 5 bases and J by 5 bases, and 20 bases separated the two germline ends. This CDR3 spans 16 amino acids. Germline V gene lookup returns CDR1 SEHNR and CDR2 FQNEAQ (reference sequence). This chain connects TRBV7-9 to TRBJ2-3, with D possibly being TRBD1 (8 bases). The sample here was PBMCs from blood, taken less than 15 days before vaccination. The receptor's source is a man in his fifties who received an inactivated influenza vaccine. CDR3 in DNA: TGTGCCAGCAGCCTATACTGGACAGGGAGGGGAGATACGCAGTATTTT. It is translated as CASSLYWTGRGDTQYF. Combining the CDR3 with reference TRBV7-9 and TRBJ2-3 gives the whole variable domain DTGVSQNPRHKITKRGQNVTFRCDPISEHNRLYWYRQTLGQGPEFLTYFQNEAQLEKSRLLSDRFSAERPKGSFSTLEIQRTEQGDSAMYLCASSLYWTGRGDTQYFGPGTRLTVL.